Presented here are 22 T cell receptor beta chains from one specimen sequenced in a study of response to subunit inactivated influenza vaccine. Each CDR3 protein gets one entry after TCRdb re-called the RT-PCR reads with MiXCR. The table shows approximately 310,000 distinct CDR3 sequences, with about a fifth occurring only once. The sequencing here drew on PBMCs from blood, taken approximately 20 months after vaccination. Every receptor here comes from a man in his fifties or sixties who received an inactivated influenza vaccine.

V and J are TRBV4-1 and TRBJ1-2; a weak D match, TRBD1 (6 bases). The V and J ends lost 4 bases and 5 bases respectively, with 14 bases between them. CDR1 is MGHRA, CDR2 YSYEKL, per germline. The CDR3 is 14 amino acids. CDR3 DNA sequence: TGCGCCAGCAGCCCCCCGGGGGGGCTTTATGGCTACACCTTC. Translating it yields CASSPPGGLYGYTF.

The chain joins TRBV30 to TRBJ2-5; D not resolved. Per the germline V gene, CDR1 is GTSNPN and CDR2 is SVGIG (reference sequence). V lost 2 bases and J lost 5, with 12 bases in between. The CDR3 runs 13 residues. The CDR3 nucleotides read TGTGCCTGGAGTCACCACCAAGGCGAGACCCAGTACTTC. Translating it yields CAWSHHQGETQYF. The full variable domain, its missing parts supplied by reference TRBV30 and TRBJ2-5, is SQTIHQWPATLVQPVGSPLSLECTVEGTSNPNLYWYRQAAGRGLQLLFYSVGIGQISSEVPQNLSASRPQDRQFILSSKKLLLSDSGFYLCAWSHHQGETQYFGPGTRLLVL.

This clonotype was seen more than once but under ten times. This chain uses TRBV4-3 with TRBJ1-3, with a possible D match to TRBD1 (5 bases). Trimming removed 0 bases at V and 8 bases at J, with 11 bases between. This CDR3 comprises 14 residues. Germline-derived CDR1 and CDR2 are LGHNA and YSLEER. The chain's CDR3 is CASSQEGLGDTIYF. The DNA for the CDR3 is TGCGCCAGCAGCCAAGAGGGGTTAGGGGACACCATATATTTT.

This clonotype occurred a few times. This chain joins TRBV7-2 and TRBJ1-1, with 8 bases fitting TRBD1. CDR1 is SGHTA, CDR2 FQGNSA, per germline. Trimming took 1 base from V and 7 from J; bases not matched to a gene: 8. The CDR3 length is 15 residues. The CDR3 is CASSLEFGQGLEAFF. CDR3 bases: TGTGCCAGCAGCTTAGAATTCGGACAGGGACTTGAAGCTTTCTTT.

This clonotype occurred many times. Written as DNA, the CDR3 is TGCGCCAGCAGCGGTACAGGGGGCGTCACTGAAGCTTTCTTT. Translation gives CASSGTGGVTEAFF. This rearrangement joins TRBV5-1 to TRBJ1-1; the match to TRBD1 covers 9 bases. This CDR3 is 14 amino acids long. Germline CDR1 and CDR2: SGHRS and YFSETQ. V shed 4 bases, J shed 4 bases, and the junction held 5 bases outside the gene matches.

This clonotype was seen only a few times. The CDR3 DNA reads as TGTGCCAGCAGCAAGTCCGGGACAGAAGAGACCCAGTACTTC. It translates to CASSKSGTEETQYF. The V call is TRBV11-2, the J call TRBJ2-5, with 7 bases lining up with TRBD1. The ends lost 5 bases at V and 3 bases at J; junction bases unmatched: 6. CDR1 SGHAT and CDR2 FQNNGV come from the germline V gene. The CDR3 spans 14 residues.

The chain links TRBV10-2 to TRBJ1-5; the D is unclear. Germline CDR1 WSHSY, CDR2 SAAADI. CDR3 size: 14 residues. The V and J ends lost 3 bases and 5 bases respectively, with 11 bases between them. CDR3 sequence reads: CASSDRQSDQPQHF. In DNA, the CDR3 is TGCGCCAGCAGTGATCGGCAGTCCGATCAGCCCCAGCATTTT.

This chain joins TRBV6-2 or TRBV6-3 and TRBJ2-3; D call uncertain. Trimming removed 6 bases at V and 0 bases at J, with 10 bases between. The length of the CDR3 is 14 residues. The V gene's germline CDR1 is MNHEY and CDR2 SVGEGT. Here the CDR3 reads CASRFTLSTDTQYF. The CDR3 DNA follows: TGTGCCAGCAGGTTTACCTTGAGCACAGATACGCAGTATTTT.

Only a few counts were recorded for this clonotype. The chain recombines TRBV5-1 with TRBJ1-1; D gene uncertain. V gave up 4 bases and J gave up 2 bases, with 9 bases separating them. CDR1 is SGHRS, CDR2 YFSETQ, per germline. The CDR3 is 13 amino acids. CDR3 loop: CASSDVINTEAFF. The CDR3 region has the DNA TGCGCCAGCAGCGATGTTATAAACACTGAAGCTTTCTTT. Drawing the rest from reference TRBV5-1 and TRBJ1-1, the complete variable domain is KAGVTQTPRYLIKTRGQQVTLSCSPISGHRSVSWYQQTPGQGLQFLFEYFSETQRNKGNFPGRFSGRQFSNSRSEMNVSTLELGDSALYLCASSDVINTEAFFGQGTRLTVV.

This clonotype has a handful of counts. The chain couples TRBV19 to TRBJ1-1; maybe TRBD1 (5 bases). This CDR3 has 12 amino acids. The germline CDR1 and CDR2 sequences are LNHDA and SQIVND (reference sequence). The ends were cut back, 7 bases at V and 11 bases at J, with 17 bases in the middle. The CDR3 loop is CASILPGGVAFF. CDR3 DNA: TGTGCCAGTATATTACCTGGAGGGGTTGCTTTCTTT.

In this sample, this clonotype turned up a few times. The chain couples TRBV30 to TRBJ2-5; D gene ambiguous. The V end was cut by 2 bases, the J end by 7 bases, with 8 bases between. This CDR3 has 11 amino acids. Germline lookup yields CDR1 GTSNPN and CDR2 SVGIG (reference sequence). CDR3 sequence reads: CAWSRTGTQYF. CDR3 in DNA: TGTGCCTGGAGTCGGACGGGGACCCAGTACTTC. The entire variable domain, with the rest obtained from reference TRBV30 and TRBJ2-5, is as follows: SQTIHQWPATLVQPVGSPLSLECTVEGTSNPNLYWYRQAAGRGLQLLFYSVGIGQISSEVPQNLSASRPQDRQFILSSKKLLLSDSGFYLCAWSRTGTQYFGPGTRLLVL.

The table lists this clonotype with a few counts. The CDR3 nucleotides read TGCAGTGCCAACGACCTTAGCGGGAGATACAATGAGCAGTTCTTC. Its protein product is CSANDLSGRYNEQFF. V usage is TRBV20-1 and J usage is TRBJ2-1, with TRBD2 identical over 9 bases. The germline V gene encodes CDR1 DFQATT and CDR2 SNEGSKA (reference sequence). The CDR3 extends over 15 amino acids. After removal of 6 bases from V and 4 bases from J, the junction contained 10 bases not matched to a gene.

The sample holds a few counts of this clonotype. The CDR3 is CASSLERDTDTQYF. For the CDR3, the DNA is TGTGCCAGCAGTTTAGAGAGGGATACAGATACGCAGTATTTT. V usage is TRBV12-3 or TRBV12-4 and J usage is TRBJ2-3, with a weak D call TRBD2 (5 bases). This CDR3 spans 14 amino acids. Trimming removed 1 base from V and 3 bases from J, with 8 bases in between.

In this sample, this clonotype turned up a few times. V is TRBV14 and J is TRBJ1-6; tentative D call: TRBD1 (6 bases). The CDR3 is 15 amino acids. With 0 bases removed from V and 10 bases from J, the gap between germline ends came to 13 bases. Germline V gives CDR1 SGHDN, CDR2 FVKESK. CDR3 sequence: CASSQDSGVFSPLHF. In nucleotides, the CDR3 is TGTGCCAGCAGCCAAGATTCAGGGGTGTTCTCACCCCTCCACTTT.

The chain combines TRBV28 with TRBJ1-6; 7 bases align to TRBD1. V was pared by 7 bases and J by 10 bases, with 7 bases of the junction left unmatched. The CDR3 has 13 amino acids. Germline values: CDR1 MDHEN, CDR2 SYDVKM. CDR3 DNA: TGTGCCAGCAACCCGACAGGGCTCTCACCCCTCCACTTT. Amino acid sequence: CASNPTGLSPLHF.

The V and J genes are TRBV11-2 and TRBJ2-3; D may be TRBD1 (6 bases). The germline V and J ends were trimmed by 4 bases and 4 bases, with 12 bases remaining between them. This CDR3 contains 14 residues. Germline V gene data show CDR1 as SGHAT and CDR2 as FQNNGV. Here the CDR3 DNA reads TGTGCCAGCAGCTCCCAAGCAGGGGCAGATACGCAGTATTTT. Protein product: CASSSQAGADTQYF.

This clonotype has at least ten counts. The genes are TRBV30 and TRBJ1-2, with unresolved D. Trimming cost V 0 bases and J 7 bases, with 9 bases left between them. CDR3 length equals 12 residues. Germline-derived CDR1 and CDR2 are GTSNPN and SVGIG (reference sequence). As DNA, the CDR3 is TGTGCCTGGAGTGTAGGCATACGTGGCTACACCTTC. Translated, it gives CAWSVGIRGYTF.

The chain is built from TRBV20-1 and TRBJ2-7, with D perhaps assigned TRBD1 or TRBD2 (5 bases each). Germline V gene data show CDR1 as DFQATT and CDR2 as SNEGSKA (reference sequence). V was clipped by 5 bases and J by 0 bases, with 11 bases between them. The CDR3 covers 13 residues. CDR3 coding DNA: TGCAGTGCTGGGACCCAGAGCTCCTACGAGCAGTACTTC. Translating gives CSAGTQSSYEQYF.

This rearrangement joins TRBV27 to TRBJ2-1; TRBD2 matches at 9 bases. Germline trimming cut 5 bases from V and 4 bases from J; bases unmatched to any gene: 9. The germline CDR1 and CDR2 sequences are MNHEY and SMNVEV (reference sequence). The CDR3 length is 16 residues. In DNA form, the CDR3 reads TGTGCCAGCAGTAACATAGCGGGAGTGTCTTACAATGAGCAGTTCTTC. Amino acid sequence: CASSNIAGVSYNEQFF.

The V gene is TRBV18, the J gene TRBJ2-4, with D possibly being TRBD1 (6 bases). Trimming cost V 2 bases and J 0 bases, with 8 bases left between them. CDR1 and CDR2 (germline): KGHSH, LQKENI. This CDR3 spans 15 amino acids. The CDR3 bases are TGTGCCAGCTCACCAGACAGGCTAGCCAAAAACATTCAGTACTTC. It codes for CASSPDRLAKNIQYF.

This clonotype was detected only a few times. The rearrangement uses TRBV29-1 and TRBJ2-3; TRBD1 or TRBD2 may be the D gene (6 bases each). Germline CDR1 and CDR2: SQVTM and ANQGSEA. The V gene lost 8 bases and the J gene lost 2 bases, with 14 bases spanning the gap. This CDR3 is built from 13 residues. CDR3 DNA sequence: TGCAGCCCGGAGGGGGGCTCCACAGATACGCAGTATTTT. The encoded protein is CSPEGGSTDTQYF.

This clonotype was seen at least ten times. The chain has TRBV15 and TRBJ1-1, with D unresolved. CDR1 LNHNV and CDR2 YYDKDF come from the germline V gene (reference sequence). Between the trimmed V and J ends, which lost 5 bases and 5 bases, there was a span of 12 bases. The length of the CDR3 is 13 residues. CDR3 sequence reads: CATSPRRATEAFF. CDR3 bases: TGTGCCACCAGCCCCAGGAGGGCTACTGAAGCTTTCTTT.